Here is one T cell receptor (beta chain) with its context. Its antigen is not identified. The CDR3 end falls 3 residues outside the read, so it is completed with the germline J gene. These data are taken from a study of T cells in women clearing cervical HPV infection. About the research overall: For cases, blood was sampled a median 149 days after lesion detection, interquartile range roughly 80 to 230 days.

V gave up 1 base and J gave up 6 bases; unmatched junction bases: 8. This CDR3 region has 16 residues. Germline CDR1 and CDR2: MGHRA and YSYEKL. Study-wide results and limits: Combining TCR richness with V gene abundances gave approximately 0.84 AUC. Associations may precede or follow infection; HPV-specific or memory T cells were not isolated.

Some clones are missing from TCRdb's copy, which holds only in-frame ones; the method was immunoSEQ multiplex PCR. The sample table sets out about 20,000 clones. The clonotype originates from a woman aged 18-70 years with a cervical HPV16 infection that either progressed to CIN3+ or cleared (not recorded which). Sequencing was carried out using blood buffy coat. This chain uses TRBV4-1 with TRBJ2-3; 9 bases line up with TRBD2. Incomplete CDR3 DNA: TGCGCCAGCAGCCAAGTATCCCTAGCGGGGAGCGATACG. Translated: CASSQVSLAGSDT. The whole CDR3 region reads CASSQVSLAGSDTQYF.